This T cell receptor (beta chain) appears in the sequencing data of a study of low-dose radiotherapy and immunotherapy resistance in tumors. In the study overall: Aspirin was taken orally by patients at 300 mg daily for four cycles from cycle 1 day 1.

TRAV- and TRBV-specific primers were used for first-strand cDNA, which covered alpha and beta chains. Using a constant-region primer together with a V-primer adapter, TCRs were subjected to roughly 20 PCR cycles of amplification. TCRdb re-derived calls from the reads in MiXCR, one entry per CDR3 protein. The sample records about 11,000 distinct CDR3 sequences, about half being singletons. Germline loops: CDR1 LNHDA, CDR2 SQIVND (reference sequence). The CDR3 spans 14 residues. Between the trimmed V and J ends, which lost 3 bases and 7 bases, there was a span of 10 bases. The genes are TRBV19 and TRBJ1-6; D remains ambiguous. This clonotype originated in a human donor with advanced metastatic prostate, ovarian, gallbladder or colorectal cancer (not recorded which). This table probably holds off-target reads from a library built for another chain. The CDR3 region is CASSMTGRNSPLHF. CDR3 sequence (DNA): TGTGCCAGTAGTATGACGGGGAGGAATTCACCCCTCCACTTT.